This TCR beta chain was sequenced for a study of blood T cell repertoires in COVID-19. Seattle researchers signed up patients amid active infection and tracked them longitudinally. Between the trimmed V and J ends, which lost 2 bases and 1 base, there was a span of 8 bases. CDR3 length: 14 residues. The germline CDR1 and CDR2 sequences are MNHNS and SASEGT. Profiled with immunoSEQ multiplex PCR; TCRdb holds only in-frame clones, not every one. In the table there are some 130,000 clones, approximately 86% of which are singletons. The chain uses TRBV6-1 and TRBJ1-1, with D hard to call. The sample taken for sequencing was peripheral blood. The sequence came from a woman in her 70s with COVID-19, enrolled during active disease. CDR3 loop: CASSESQQNTEAFF. The CDR3 DNA is TGTGCCAGCAGTGAATCACAGCAGAACACTGAAGCTTTCTTT.